These 20 T cell receptor beta chains came from one sample sequenced in a study of cytotoxic CD8 clonotypes in ibrutinib-treated CLL. Only in-frame clones appear in the TCRdb table, and some are missing; sequencing was by immunoSEQ multiplex PCR. The table includes approximately 140,000 clones, 77% detected once. The material was PBMCs, obtained after 12 months of ibrutinib treatment. These receptor sequences come from a human donor with chronic lymphocytic leukemia.

The genes are TRBV27 and TRBJ1-1; D is undetermined. The CDR3 is 13 residues long. Deletions cut 5 bases from V and 1 base from J, with 8 bases between. Germline V lookup: CDR1 MNHEY, CDR2 SMNVEV (reference sequence). The CDR3 protein is CASSGSGNTEAFF. The CDR3 DNA sequence: TGTGCCAGCAGTGGGTCAGGGAACACTGAAGCTTTCTTT.

Only one count was recorded for this clone. V and J are TRBV6-5 and TRBJ2-7, with D unresolved. Germline V gene sequence: CDR1 MNHEY, CDR2 SVGAGI. V was shortened by 0 bases and J by 7 bases, with 10 bases between the two germline ends. The CDR3 is 13 amino acids. The CDR3 protein is CASSYSIYFEQYF. The CDR3, as DNA: TGTGCCAGCAGTTACTCGATCTACTTTGAGCAGTACTTC.

The table lists this clone with a count of one. This chain connects TRBV27 to TRBJ2-1; 12 nucleotides line up with TRBD2. This CDR3 is built from 16 residues. V shed 6 bases and J 4 bases; nucleotides not matched to a gene: 7. The V gene's germline CDR1 is MNHEY and CDR2 SMNVEV (reference sequence). The CDR3 reads CASRTRTSGIYNEQFF. The CDR3 region has the DNA TGTGCCAGCAGGACTCGGACTAGCGGGATATACAATGAGCAGTTCTTC.

This clone occurred once. The V gene is TRBV7-2, the J gene TRBJ1-5, with 7 bases that match TRBD1. V was clipped by 3 bases and J by 1 base; unmatched bases: 6. Germline V gene data show CDR1 as SGHTA and CDR2 as FQGNSA. The CDR3 contains 16 residues. The chain's CDR3 is CASSFQGVASNQPQHF. In DNA, the CDR3 is TGTGCCAGCAGCTTCCAGGGGGTGGCGAGCAATCAGCCCCAGCATTTT.

V usage is TRBV6-5 and J usage is TRBJ1-1; D unclear. V was trimmed by 7 bases and J by 0 bases, leaving 12 bases between them. Germline values: CDR1 MNHEY, CDR2 SVGAGI. CDR3 size: 14 residues. CDR3 amino acids: CASNERLLNTEAFF. The CDR3 coding sequence is TGTGCCAGCAATGAACGGCTATTGAACACTGAAGCTTTCTTT.

The CDR3 loop reads CASSPSTDTYEQYF. CDR3 in DNA: TGTGCCAGCAGCCCCTCGACGGATACCTACGAGCAGTACTTC. V gene TRBV5-6 combines with J gene TRBJ2-7; D remains unclear. This CDR3 comprises 14 residues. Germline CDR1 SGHDT, CDR2 YYEEEE. Trimming pared 4 bases from V and 2 bases from J, leaving 13 bases between.

By sample share, this clone is large. The chain recombines TRBV11-1 with TRBJ2-3; 7 nucleotides match TRBD1. The CDR3 extends over 18 amino acids. Germline lookup yields CDR1 SGHAT and CDR2 FQDESV (reference sequence). Trimming cost V 5 bases and J 8 bases; bases outside gene matches: 22. CDR3 sequence (DNA): TGTGCCAGCAGCCCCAGCGACCTGGACCGGACAGGCGGACCTACGCAGTATTTT. Residues: CASSPSDLDRTGGPTQYF.

The chain couples TRBV7-9 to TRBJ1-3, with D unresolved. The CDR3 is made up of 13 amino acids. Germline CDR1 and CDR2: SEHNR and FQNEAQ (reference sequence). Trimming shortened V by 11 bases and J by 1 base, and 12 bases separated the two germline ends. DNA of the CDR3: TGTGCCCCTGGTGGGGAGTCTGGAAACACCATATATTTT. It yields the protein CAPGGESGNTIYF.

The sample holds a few counts of this clone. CDR3 sequence (DNA): TGTGCCAGCGGTCGACAGGGGAAGAACACTGAAGCTTTCTTT. Its translation is CASGRQGKNTEAFF. V is TRBV11-2 and J is TRBJ1-1, with 8 bases identical to TRBD1. Trimming took 8 bases from V and 1 from J; bases not matched to a gene: 6. The CDR3 extends over 14 amino acids. The germline gives CDR1 SGHAT, CDR2 FQNNGV.

The V and J genes are TRBV25-1 and TRBJ2-5; 8 bases are a match to TRBD1. The CDR3 sequence is 13 residues long. The germline V gene has CDR1 MGHDK and CDR2 SYGVNS. V lost 10 bases and J lost 5; bases outside the gene matches: 9. The CDR3 bases are TGTGCCACCACGGCAGGGGGCGCGGAGACCCAGTACTTC. Encoded protein: CATTAGGAETQYF.

The CDR3: CAWSVWLATDTQYF. CDR3 sequence (DNA): TGTGCCTGGAGTGTATGGCTAGCGACAGATACGCAGTATTTT. The chain combines TRBV30 with TRBJ2-3, with TRBD2 as a possible D gene (6 bases). V was clipped by 0 bases and J by 3 bases, with 10 bases between them. The CDR3 length is 14 residues. The germline CDR1 and CDR2 sequences are GTSNPN and SVGIG (reference sequence).

The chain is built from TRBV28 and TRBJ1-2; no reliable D call. CDR1 is MDHEN, CDR2 SYDVKM, per germline. Trimming took off 10 bases at V and 0 bases at J, with 9 bases between the two ends. This CDR3 has 12 residues. CDR3 loop: CATTPTNYGYTF. The CDR3 DNA reads TGTGCCACCACACCTACTAACTATGGCTACACCTTC.

This clone was seen a single time. CDR3 DNA: TGCGCCAGCAGCCAAGATAAGGGGACCCTTGACAATGAGCAGTTCTTC. Protein sequence: CASSQDKGTLDNEQFF. The V call is TRBV4-1, the J call TRBJ2-1, with D perhaps TRBD1 or TRBD2 (5 bases each). Germline V gene lookup returns CDR1 MGHRA and CDR2 YSYEKL. Trimming removed 0 bases from V and 5 bases from J, with 14 bases in between. The CDR3 extends over 16 amino acids.

This chain links TRBV6-1 with TRBJ2-7; 9 bases match TRBD1. This CDR3 region has 15 residues. V was clipped by 2 bases and J by 6 bases; unmatched bases: 8. Germline V gene data show CDR1 as MNHNS and CDR2 as SASEGT. This CDR3 reads CASSELGTGLPEQYF. The CDR3 bases are TGTGCCAGCAGTGAATTGGGGACAGGGCTCCCCGAGCAGTACTTC.

This chain uses TRBV6-5 with TRBJ1-1, with D unclear. The length of the CDR3 is 14 residues. Germline-derived CDR1 and CDR2 are MNHEY and SVGAGI. Between the trimmed V and J ends, which lost 4 bases and 5 bases, there was a span of 14 bases. CDR3 region: CASSFGGRTTEAFF. DNA for the CDR3: TGTGCCAGCAGTTTCGGTGGGAGGACGACTGAAGCTTTCTTT.

Only one count was recorded for this clone. The chain is built from TRBV10-1 and TRBJ1-1; D unresolved. The CDR3 extends over 17 amino acids. V was trimmed by 0 bases and J by 1 base, leaving 15 bases between them. Germline V gene lookup returns CDR1 WNHNN and CDR2 SYGVQD (reference sequence). Here the CDR3 reads CASSESGRLPRNTEAFF. CDR3 bases: TGCGCCAGCAGTGAGTCCGGCAGACTGCCAAGGAACACTGAAGCTTTCTTT.

The V gene is TRBV6-5, the J gene TRBJ2-3; D uncertain. This CDR3 region has 15 residues. Germline V gives CDR1 MNHEY, CDR2 SVGAGI. With 8 bases removed from V and 0 bases from J, the gap between germline ends came to 15 bases. The DNA of the CDR3 is TGTGCCAGCTGCCTTGGGCGGATTAGCACAGATACGCAGTATTTT. It specifies CASCLGRISTDTQYF.

The J gene is TRBJ2-7, the V gene TRBV19, with a possible D match to TRBD1 (5 bases). There are 14 residues in the CDR3. Trimming stripped 5 bases from V and 7 bases from J, with 18 bases between. In germline, CDR1 is LNHDA, CDR2 SQIVND (reference sequence). CDR3 sequence: CASSLGRGAWEQYF. The CDR3 nucleotides are TGTGCCAGTAGTTTAGGTAGGGGTGCATGGGAGCAGTACTTC.

V usage is TRBV7-2 and J usage is TRBJ2-5; 10 nucleotides line up with TRBD2. The J segment lost 2 bases and the V segment lost 6 bases, leaving 3 bases of the junction unmatched. Germline CDR1 and CDR2: SGHTA and FQGNSA. This CDR3 comprises 14 residues. CDR3 bases: TGTGCCAGCAGTTCAGCGGGAGGGCAAGAGACCCAGTACTTC. It specifies CASSSAGGQETQYF.

The J gene is TRBJ2-7, the V gene TRBV6-5, with a tentative D call TRBD1 (6 bases). Germline assignment: CDR1 MNHEY and CDR2 SVGAGI. This CDR3 spans 13 amino acids. V was pared by 8 bases and J by 0 bases, with 11 bases between. In DNA, the CDR3 is TGTGCCAGCCAAGGGGGTAGCTCCTACGAGCAGTACTTC. Translated, it gives CASQGGSSYEQYF.